This T cell receptor beta chain was captured by sequencing in a study of regulatory T cells in long-lasting Graves disease. Combining iRepertoire HTBI primers with Arm-PCR of CDR3 regions, the authors built TCR beta libraries. TCRdb recomputed calls from the multiplex PCR reads with MiXCR, one row per CDR3 protein. The sample gives under 450,000 distinct CDR3 sequences, roughly a quarter of which show up once; around 26% is in the top ten. The sample holds many counts of this clonotype. The antigen is not known. CDR1 and CDR2 (germline): KGHDR, SFDVKD. This CDR3 has 17 residues. Trimming at V came to 4 bases and at J to 9 bases, leaving 8 bases not matched to a gene. Study-wide points: Among samples with persistent disease, TRBV28, TRBJ1-2 and TRBJ2-5 were favored. With approximately 2,500 shared public clonotypes, persistent patients exceeded new patients, who shared over 950.

Time point here: persistent/refractory GD, antithyroid drugs over 5 years with positive TRAb. RNA isolated from PBMCs was used to make the TCR library. An endocrinology department located in Xi'an, China, was where the patients came from. The TCR was taken from a female donor with Graves disease. The sequences come from peripheral blood mononuclear cells (PBMCs), collected when the disease was refractory, from a patient treated with antithyroid drugs. This chain connects TRBV24-1 to TRBJ2-1; 16 positions agree with TRBD2. The CDR3 DNA follows: TGTGCCACCAGTGAAAGCGGCGGGACTAGCGGGAGGGCTGAGCAGTTCTTC. It codes for CATSESGGTSGRAEQFF.